Here is one T cell receptor beta chain with its context. Its matching antigen is unknown. This entry belongs to a study of molecular identifiers for immune sequencing clone quantification. Study-level points and caveats: Barcodes shared by identical TCR molecules could lead to underestimated sizes of highly expanded clones.

The CDR3 totals 16 residues. With V trimmed by 3 bases and J by 4 bases, 10 bases remained unmatched. Looked up from germline, CDR1 is MGHDK and CDR2 is SYGVNS. For bulk TCR libraries, previously described methods and listed TCR primers were used. One entry per CDR3 protein results from TCRdb running MiXCR on the PCR reads. The sample shows under 800,000 distinct CDR3 sequences, roughly 25% of them seen only once. The sequence was collected from a human donor in good health. Some libraries in this study had Jurkat cell RNA spiked in. The gene calls are TRBV25-1 and TRBJ2-5, with 8 bases that match TRBD1. Sequenced material: naive CD8+ T cells from blood, with Jurkat cell RNA spiked in. Subset noted: FACS-sorted CD8+CD4-CCR7+CD45RA+ naive T cells. The CDR3 DNA is TGTGCCAGCAGTGAGCCTATTGACAGGGGCGGAGAGACCCAGTACTTC. This codes for CASSEPIDRGGETQYF.